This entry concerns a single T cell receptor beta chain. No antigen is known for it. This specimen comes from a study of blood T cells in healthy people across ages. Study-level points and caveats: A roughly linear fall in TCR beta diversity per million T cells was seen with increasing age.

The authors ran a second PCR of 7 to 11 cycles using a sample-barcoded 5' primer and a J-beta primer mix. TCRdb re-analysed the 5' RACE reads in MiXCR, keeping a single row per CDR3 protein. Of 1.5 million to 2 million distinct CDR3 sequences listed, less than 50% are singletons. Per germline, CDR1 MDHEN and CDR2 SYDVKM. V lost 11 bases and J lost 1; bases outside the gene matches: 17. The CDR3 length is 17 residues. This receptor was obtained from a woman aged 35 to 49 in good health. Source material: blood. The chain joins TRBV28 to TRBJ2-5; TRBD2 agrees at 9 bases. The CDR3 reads CAGWTPTSGPLQETQYF. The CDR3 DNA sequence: TGTGCCGGCTGGACTCCGACTAGCGGCCCTCTCCAAGAGACCCAGTACTTC.